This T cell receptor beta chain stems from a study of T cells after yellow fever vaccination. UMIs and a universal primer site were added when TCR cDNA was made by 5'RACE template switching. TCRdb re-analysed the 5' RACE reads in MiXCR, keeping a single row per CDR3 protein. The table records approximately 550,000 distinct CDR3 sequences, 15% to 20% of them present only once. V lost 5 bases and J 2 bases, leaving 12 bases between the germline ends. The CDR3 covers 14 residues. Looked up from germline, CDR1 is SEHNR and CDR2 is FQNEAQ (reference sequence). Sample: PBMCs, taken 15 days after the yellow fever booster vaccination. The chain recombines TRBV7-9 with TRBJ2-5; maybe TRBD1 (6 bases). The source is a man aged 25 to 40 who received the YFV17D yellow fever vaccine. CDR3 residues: CASSESGTQETQYF. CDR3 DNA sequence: TGTGCCAGCAGCGAGAGTGGGACACAAGAGACCCAGTACTTC.